This TCR beta chain was found in a study of blood T cells in healthy people across ages. This clonotype was seen many times. With a J-beta primer mix and a sample-barcoded 5' primer, a second PCR ran about 7 to 11 cycles. TCRdb reprocessed the 5' RACE reads via MiXCR and lists one record per CDR3 protein. The sample includes roughly 1,700,000 distinct CDR3 sequences, 28% seen only once; the top ten take over 7%. The sequence was obtained from a woman under 40 in good health. Sequenced input: blood.

CDR3 loop: CASSSSRGPTYEQYF. In DNA, the CDR3 is TGCGCCAGCAGCTCTTCCAGGGGGCCGACCTACGAGCAGTACTTC. The genes are TRBV5-1 and TRBJ2-7, with 8 bases lining up with TRBD1. V trimming: 3 bases; J trimming: 2 bases; junction bases outside the gene matches: 7. Germline CDR1 SGHRS, CDR2 YFSETQ. CDR3 length: 15 residues.